The clone carrying this TCR beta chain was counted many times. Antigen unknown. With 5 bases clipped from V and 6 bases from J, the junction kept 9 bases outside the gene matches. CDR1 and CDR2 (germline): SGHTA, FQGNSA. This CDR3 contains 16 residues. Time point noted: newly diagnosed GD, antithyroid drugs for less than 3 months. Extracted PBMC RNA gave rise to the TCR library. Graves' disease diagnosis used American Thyroid Association guidelines. The data are from a study of regulatory T cells in long-lasting Graves disease. Overall study results and limits: Thyroid tissue was not studied; only peripheral blood was.

To make TCR beta libraries, researchers used iRepertoire HTBI primers and Arm-PCR of CDR3 regions. TCRdb independently ran MiXCR on the multiplex PCR reads; one entry per CDR3 protein. This sample carries over 200,000 distinct CDR3 sequences, roughly 18% of them seen once, and the ten largest clones take approximately 20%. The sample in question was peripheral blood mononuclear cells (PBMCs), obtained at new diagnosis, from a patient treated with antithyroid drugs. This TCR came from a female donor with Graves disease. V usage is TRBV7-2 and J usage is TRBJ2-3, with TRBD2 matching 12 bases. This CDR3 reads CASSLRLAGVSDTQYF. CDR3 bases: TGTGCCAGCAGCCTAAGACTAGCGGGAGTTTCGGATACGCAGTATTTT.